This T cell receptor (beta chain) was identified in a study of T-cell reconstitution after alpha-beta-depleted transplantation in children. The authors prepared the TCRbeta library with unique molecular identifiers. A single record per CDR3 protein comes from TCRdb applying MiXCR to the PCR reads. The sample has about 600,000 distinct CDR3 sequences, more than 20% seen once; the top ten hold roughly 15%. This clonotype was recorded many times. Germline values: CDR1 SEHNR, CDR2 FQNEAQ (reference sequence). Trimming left V 10 bases short and J 3 bases short, with 20 bases between. This CDR3 is 15 amino acids long.

The clonotype comes from a boy younger than two who had a stem cell transplant for acute myeloid leukemia, so the T cells may come from the graft donor. Specimen: PBMCs, mostly from graft donor cells, collected 360 days after TCRalphabeta/CD19-depleted stem cell transplant. The chain is built from TRBV7-9 and TRBJ2-3; D possibly matches TRBD1 or TRBD2 (6 bases each). The CDR3 region has the DNA TGTGCCAACTCGGAGGGGACACTTCTTACAGATACGCAGTATTTT. It is translated as CANSEGTLLTDTQYF.